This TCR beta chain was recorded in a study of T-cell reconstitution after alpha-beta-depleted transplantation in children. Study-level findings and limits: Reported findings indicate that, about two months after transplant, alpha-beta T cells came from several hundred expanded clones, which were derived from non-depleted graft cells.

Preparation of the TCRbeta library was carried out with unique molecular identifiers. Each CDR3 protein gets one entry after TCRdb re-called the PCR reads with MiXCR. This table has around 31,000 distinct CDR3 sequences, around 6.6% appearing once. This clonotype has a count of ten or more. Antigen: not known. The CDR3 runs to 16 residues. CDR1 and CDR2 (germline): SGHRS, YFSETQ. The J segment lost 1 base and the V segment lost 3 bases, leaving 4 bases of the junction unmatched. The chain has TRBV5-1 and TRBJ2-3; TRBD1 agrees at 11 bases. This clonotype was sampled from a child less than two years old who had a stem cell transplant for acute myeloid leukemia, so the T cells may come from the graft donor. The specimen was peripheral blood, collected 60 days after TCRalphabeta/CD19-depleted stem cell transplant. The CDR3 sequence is CASSSEGQGGTDTQYF. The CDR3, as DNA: TGCGCCAGCAGCTCCGAGGGACAGGGGGGCACAGATACGCAGTATTTT.